This T cell receptor beta chain stems from a study of T cell responses to AZD1222 COVID-19 vaccine. As concerns this clone: What it binds is unknown.

Regarding the study as a whole: White British donors predominated, females outnumbered males, and clonal diversity was possibly underestimated. Vaccination with two AZD1222 doses was followed by a rise in Spike-specific TCR breadth and depth. At baseline, seropositivity was found in only a handful of AZD1222 recipients.

The CDR3 is made up of 15 amino acids. Trimming stripped 6 bases from V and 4 bases from J, with 22 bases between. Looked up from germline, CDR1 is SQVTM and CDR2 is ANQGSEA. It was second doses at about 4 or about 12 weeks that were pooled. The table came from immunoSEQ multiplex PCR; TCRdb's copy has only in-frame clones and leaves some out. The table shows 150,000 or so clones, with roughly nine tenths occurring only once. The source material was peripheral blood, sampled 28 days after the second AZD1222 dose. This TCR came from an adult who received the AZD1222 COVID-19 vaccine. The J gene is TRBJ2-7, the V gene TRBV29-1; the D gene is possibly TRBD1 (7 bases). The chain's CDR3 is CSVRFRGQGGYEQYF. The CDR3 DNA is TGCAGCGTCCGATTCAGGGGCCAGGGGGGATACGAGCAGTACTTC.